Given below is one T cell receptor beta chain in context. Its antigen is unidentified. Patients in the study, people with chemo-refractory metastatic non-small-cell lung cancer, received focal radiation plus ipilimumab CTLA-4 blockade. The entry originates in a study of radiotherapy plus CTLA-4 blockade in lung cancer. Study in general: Objective response was observed in over 15% of patients, and disease control in roughly 31%. General observations from the study: Together with interferon-beta, which increased in serum after radiation, early dynamic changes in blood T cell clones were reportedly the best predictors of response. The study found tumor-derived TCR clones expanded in blood after radiotherapy plus ipilimumab.

TCRdb keeps only in-frame clones here, not all; method: immunoSEQ multiplex PCR. Found here are approximately 89,000 clones, 60% to 85% of them singletons; the top ten hold 4%. Germline V gives CDR1 SGHRS, CDR2 YFSETQ. The CDR3 runs to 17 residues. J gave up 3 bases and V 0 bases, and 7 bases lay outside the gene matches. The chain couples TRBV5-1 to TRBJ2-3; TRBD2 matches 10 bases. The material was peripheral blood, obtained from a patient treated with radiotherapy plus ipilimumab. The origin of this receptor is a human donor with non-small cell lung cancer who had a partial response to radiotherapy plus ipilimumab. Some clones in this sample may be carry-over from other donors' samples. DNA for the CDR3: TGCGCCAGCAGCTTGGTTGGAGCGGGAGGGCCAACAGATACGCAGTATTTT. Amino acid sequence: CASSLVGAGGPTDTQYF.